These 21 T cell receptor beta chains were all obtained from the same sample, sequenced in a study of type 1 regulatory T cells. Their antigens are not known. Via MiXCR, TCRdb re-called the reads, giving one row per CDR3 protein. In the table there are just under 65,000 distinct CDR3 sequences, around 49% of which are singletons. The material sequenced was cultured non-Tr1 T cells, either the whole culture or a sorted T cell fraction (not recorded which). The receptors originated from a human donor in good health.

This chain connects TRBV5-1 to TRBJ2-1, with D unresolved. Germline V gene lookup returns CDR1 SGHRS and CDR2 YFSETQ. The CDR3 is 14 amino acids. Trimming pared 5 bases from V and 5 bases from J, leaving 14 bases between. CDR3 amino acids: CASRPDLYNNEQFF. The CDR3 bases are TGCGCCAGCAGACCCGACCTGTACAACAATGAGCAGTTCTTC.

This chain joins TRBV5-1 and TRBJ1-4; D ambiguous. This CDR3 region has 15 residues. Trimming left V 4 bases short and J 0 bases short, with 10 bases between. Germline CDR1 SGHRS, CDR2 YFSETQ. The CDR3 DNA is TGCGCCAGCAGCCTGGGCCTCGCAACTAATGAAAAACTGTTTTTT. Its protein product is CASSLGLATNEKLFF.

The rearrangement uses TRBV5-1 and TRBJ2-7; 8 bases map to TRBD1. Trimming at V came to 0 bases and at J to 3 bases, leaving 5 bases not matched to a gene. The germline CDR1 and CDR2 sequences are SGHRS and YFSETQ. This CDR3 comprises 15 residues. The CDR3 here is CASSLGSGGNYEQYF. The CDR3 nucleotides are TGCGCCAGCAGCTTGGGGTCAGGGGGCAACTACGAGCAGTACTTC.

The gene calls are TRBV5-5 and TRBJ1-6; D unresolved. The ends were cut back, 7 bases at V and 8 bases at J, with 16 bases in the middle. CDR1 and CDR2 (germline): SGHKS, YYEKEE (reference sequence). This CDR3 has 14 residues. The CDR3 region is CASEESGADSPLHF. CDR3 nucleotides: TGTGCCAGCGAGGAATCCGGAGCGGATTCACCCCTCCACTTT.

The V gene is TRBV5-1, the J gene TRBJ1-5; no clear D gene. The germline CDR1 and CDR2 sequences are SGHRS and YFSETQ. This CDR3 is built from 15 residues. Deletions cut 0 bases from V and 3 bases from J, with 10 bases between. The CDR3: CASSLEGHPNQPQHF. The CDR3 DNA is TGCGCCAGCAGCTTGGAAGGTCACCCCAATCAGCCCCAGCATTTT.

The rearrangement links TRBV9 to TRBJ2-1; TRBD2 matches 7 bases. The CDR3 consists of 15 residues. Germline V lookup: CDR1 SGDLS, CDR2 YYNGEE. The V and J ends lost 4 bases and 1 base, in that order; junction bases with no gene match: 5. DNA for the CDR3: TGTGCCAGCAGCACCAGCGGGGATTCCTACAATGAGCAGTTCTTC. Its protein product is CASSTSGDSYNEQFF.

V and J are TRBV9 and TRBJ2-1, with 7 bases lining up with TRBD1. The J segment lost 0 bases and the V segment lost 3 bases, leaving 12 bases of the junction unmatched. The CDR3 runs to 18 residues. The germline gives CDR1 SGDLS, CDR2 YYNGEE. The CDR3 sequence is CASSEGAWGYVSYNEQFF. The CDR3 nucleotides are TGTGCCAGCAGCGAGGGGGCGTGGGGGTATGTCTCCTACAATGAGCAGTTCTTC.

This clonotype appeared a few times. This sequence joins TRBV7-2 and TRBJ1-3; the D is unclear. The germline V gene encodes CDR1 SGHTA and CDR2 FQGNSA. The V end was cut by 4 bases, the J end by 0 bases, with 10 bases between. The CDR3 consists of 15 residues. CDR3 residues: CASSSPPASGNTIYF. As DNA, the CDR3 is TGTGCCAGCAGCTCCCCCCCGGCCTCTGGAAACACCATATATTTT.

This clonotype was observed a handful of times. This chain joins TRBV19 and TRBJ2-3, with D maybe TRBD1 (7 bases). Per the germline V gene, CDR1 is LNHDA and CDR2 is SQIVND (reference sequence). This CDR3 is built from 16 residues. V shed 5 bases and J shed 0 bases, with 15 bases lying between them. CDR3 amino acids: CASSRNRGLSTDTQYF. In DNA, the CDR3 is TGTGCCAGTAGTCGGAACAGGGGACTGAGCACAGATACGCAGTATTTT.

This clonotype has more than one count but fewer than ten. For the CDR3, the DNA is TGTGCCAGCAAACCGGGACTAGCGGGGGACTCCGGGGAGCTGTTTTTT. Encoded protein: CASKPGLAGDSGELFF. V usage is TRBV12-3 or TRBV12-4 and J usage is TRBJ2-2; 14 bases align to TRBD2. This CDR3 is built from 16 residues. V was pared by 7 bases and J by 6 bases, with 7 bases of the junction left unmatched.

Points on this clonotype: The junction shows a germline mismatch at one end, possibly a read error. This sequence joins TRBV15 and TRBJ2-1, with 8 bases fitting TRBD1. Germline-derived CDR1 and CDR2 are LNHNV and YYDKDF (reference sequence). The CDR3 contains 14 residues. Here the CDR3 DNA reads TGTGCCACCAGTAGAGACACGACAGGGGATGAGCAGTTCTTC. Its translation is CATSRDTTGDEQFF.

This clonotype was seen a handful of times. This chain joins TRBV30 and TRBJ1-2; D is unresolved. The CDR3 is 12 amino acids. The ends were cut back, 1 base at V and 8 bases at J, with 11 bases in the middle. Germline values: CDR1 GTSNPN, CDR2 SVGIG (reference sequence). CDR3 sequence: CAWSGDSRGYTF. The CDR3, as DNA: TGTGCCTGGAGTGGAGACTCTCGGGGCTACACCTTC.

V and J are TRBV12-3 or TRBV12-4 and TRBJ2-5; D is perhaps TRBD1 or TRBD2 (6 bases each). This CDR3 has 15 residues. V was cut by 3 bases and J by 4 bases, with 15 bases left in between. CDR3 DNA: TGTGCCAGCAGTTTTCTTGGGGGGCCTCCAGAGACCCAGTACTTC. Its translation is CASSFLGGPPETQYF.

For the CDR3, the DNA is TGCGCCAGCAGCCTTGGGGACCTCGAGCAGTACTTC. Protein sequence: CASSLGDLEQYF. The chain has TRBV5-1 and TRBJ2-7; D may be TRBD1 or TRBD2 (5 bases each). The CDR3 is made up of 12 amino acids. V was shortened by 4 bases and J by 6 bases, with 11 bases between the two germline ends. In germline, CDR1 is SGHRS, CDR2 YFSETQ.

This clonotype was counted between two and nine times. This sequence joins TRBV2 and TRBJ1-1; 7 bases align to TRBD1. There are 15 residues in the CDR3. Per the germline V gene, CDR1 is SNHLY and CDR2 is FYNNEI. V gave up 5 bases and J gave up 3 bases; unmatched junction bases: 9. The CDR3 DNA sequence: TGTGCCAGCAGTCGTAATCAGGGGGGAGACACTGAAGCTTTCTTT. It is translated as CASSRNQGGDTEAFF.

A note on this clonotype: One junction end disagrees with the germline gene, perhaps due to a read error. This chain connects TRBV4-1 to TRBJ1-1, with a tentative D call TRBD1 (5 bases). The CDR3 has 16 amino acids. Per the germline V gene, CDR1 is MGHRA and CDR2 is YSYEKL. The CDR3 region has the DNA TGCGCCAGCAACCAAGGAGGAGCCAGGGCTAACGCTGAAGCTTTCTTT. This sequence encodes CASNQGGARANAEAFF.

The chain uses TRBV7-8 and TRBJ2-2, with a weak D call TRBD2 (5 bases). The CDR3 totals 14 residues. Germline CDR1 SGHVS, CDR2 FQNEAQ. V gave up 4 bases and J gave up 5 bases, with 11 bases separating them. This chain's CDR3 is CASSWTEETGELFF. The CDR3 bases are TGTGCCAGCAGCTGGACGGAGGAAACCGGGGAGCTGTTTTTT. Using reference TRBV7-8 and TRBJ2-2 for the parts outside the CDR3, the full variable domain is GAGVSQSPRYKVAKRGQDVALRCDPISGHVSLFWYQQALGQGPEFLTYFQNEAQLDKSGLPSDRFFAERPEGSVSTLKIQRTQQEDSAVYLCASSWTEETGELFFGEGSRLTVL.

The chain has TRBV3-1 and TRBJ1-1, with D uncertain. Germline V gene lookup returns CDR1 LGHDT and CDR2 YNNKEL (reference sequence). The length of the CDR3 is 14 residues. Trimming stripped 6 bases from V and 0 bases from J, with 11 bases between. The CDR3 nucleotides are TGTGCCAGCAGTCCGAGCCACATGAACACTGAAGCTTTCTTT. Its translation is CASSPSHMNTEAFF.

The CDR3 sequence is CASSFGLAFTDTQYF. CDR3 sequence (DNA): TGTGCCAGCAGCTTCGGGCTAGCGTTCACAGATACGCAGTATTTT. The V and J genes are TRBV7-9 and TRBJ2-3; D may be TRBD2 (6 bases). The V and J ends lost 3 bases and 2 bases respectively, with 12 bases between them. This CDR3 contains 15 residues. The V gene's germline CDR1 is SEHNR and CDR2 FQNEAQ (reference sequence).

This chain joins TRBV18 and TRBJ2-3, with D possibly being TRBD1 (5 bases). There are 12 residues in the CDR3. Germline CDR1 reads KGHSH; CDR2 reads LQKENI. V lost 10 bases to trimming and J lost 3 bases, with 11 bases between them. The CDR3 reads CATEKGTDTQYF. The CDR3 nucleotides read TGTGCCACCGAAAAGGGGACAGATACGCAGTATTTT.

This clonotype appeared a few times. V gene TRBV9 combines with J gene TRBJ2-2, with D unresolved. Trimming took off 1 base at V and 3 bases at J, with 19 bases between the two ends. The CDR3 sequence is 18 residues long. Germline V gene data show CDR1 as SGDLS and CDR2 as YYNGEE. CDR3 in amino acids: CASSVSPWRGSDTGELFF. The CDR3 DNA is TGTGCCAGCAGCGTATCGCCCTGGAGAGGTAGTGACACCGGGGAGCTGTTTTTT.